The clone carrying this TCR beta chain has only one observation. This sample is drawn from a study of blood T cell repertoires in COVID-19. Study overall: There were acute and convalescent COVID-19 samples, and they came from the United States, Italy and Spain. In each case, the material was cDNA or gDNA derived from T cells, B-cell-depleted T cells, or PBMCs.

The length of the CDR3 is 14 residues. V gave up 3 bases and J gave up 2 bases, with 9 bases separating them. From germline, CDR1 is KGHDR and CDR2 SFDVKD. Original data processing: Using reference gene primer amplification, nucleated cell counts were estimated. Sequenced by immunoSEQ multiplex PCR; TCRdb stores in-frame clones only, minus some. V and J calls plus clone size are reproduced from that table; the DNA served to infer D and trimming. The sample lists 99,000 or so clones, about 87% occurring once. V usage is TRBV24-1 and J usage is TRBJ1-2, with D maybe TRBD1 (6 bases). This receptor was identified in a man aged 50 or older with acute or convalescent COVID-19. Specimen: peripheral blood. The CDR3 bases are TGTGCCACCAGTGATACAACAGGGAACTATGGCTACACCTTC. Protein product: CATSDTTGNYGYTF.